This T cell receptor (beta chain) was sequenced for a study of blood T cell repertoires in COVID-19 (TCRdb year 2020). General notes on the study: Samples from collaborators originated in the United States, Italy and Spain and spanned both the acute and convalescent phases of COVID-19. The prospective study material was composed of cDNA or gDNA derived from T cells, B-cell-depleted T cells, or PBMCs. The dataset comprised deeply sampled blood TCRbeta repertoires from subjects exposed to, actively infected with, or recovered from COVID-19. The repertoires were released in a freely available public database intended as a resource for research on the immune response to SARS-CoV-2. Samples were obtained from the ongoing ImmuneRACE study (first 160 participants) and from 1,254 subjects provided by 6 global collaborators. A de-identified subject ID, COVID-19 status, age in years and sex were almost always included in the sample metadata. Where available, HLA class I and class II types were obtained from metadata supplied by the sample provider rather than from assay-based typing. The full study reports these points: The amount of clinical and demographic metadata varied by source and participant and was provided uncurated.

Concerning this clone: It has no known antigen specificity. No quality values exist for individual bases; no much larger clone is one base distant.

Trimming accounts for 6 bases at V and 9 bases at J, while the number of junction bases matched to no gene is 21. In the germline V gene (reference sequence), CDR1 corresponds to MNHNY and CDR2 to SVGAGI. The CDR3 holds 20 amino acids from the cysteine to the phenylalanine. Just CDR3 DNA is preserved here, 60 bases in frame from base 1. TCRbeta CDR3 regions were amplified from genomic DNA by means of the immunoSEQ Assay, a bias-controlled multiplex PCR. Turning to the authors' computational methods: The number of nucleated cells in each sample was estimated from the amplification of reference gene primers within the assay. Sequence reads were collapsed and filtered to measure the absolute abundance of every unique TCRbeta CDR3 rearrangement. For each sample, productive Simpson clonality was calculated as the square root of Simpson's diversity index across productive rearrangements. The clones in this table, taken by TCRdb from immuneACCESS, are in-frame only. Not every clone is retained; where verified, under half of the shortfall comes from an unresolved V gene, and the cause of the rest is unknown. V and J calls and clone size are those listed in that table; D and trimming were worked out from the DNA. The sample table holds about 170,000 clones, of which over 65% were seen once. The ten top clones hold around 4.8% of the sample.

Participants in the prospective study were aged roughly 18 to 89 years, lived in 20 to 25 United States geographic areas, and enrolled through a virtual design. Cohort assignment in the prospective study relied on participant-reported clinical history from a screening survey and a study questionnaire. ImmuneRACE Cohort 3 recovered participants were defined by two consecutive negative NP/OP PCR tests, healthcare professional clearance, or symptom resolution. Mobile phlebotomists in the prospective study collected whole blood, serum and a nasopharyngeal or oropharyngeal swab from every participant. Participants in the prospective study had the option to provide additional blood draws and questionnaires over a roughly 2-month period. Before DNA extraction, prospective study blood samples were shipped either frozen or at room temperature.

The chain is assembled from TRBV6-6 and TRBJ1-6; 12 of the junction bases match TRBD1. This TCR was recovered from a woman in her 50s who had recovered from COVID-19. Sequences were obtained from PBMCs or T cells enriched from blood (not recorded which). The nucleotide sequence is TGTGCCAGCAGCCTTATAAATCCGGGACAGGGGGCCAAGAGGACTTCACCCCTCCACTTT. The translation is CASSLINPGQGAKRTSPLHF.